This TCR beta chain stems from a study of CD8 T cells in Susac syndrome. The germline V gene has CDR1 SGHAT and CDR2 FQNNGV. V lost 1 base and J lost 5, with 12 bases in between. CDR3 length equals 15 residues. With random hexamers, reverse transcription was performed on about 0.45 to 1 ug of RNA. In TCRdb, the immunoSEQ multiplex PCR reads were re-called with MiXCR into one record per CDR3 protein. The sample lists 110,000 or so distinct CDR3 sequences; around 92% were seen once. The sample consisted of CD4+ T cells from PBMCs. The TCR comes from a human donor with multiple sclerosis. The rearrangement joins TRBV11-2 to TRBJ1-5, with unresolved D. The CDR3 sequence is CASSLGAQTYQPQHF. The CDR3, as DNA: TGTGCCAGCAGCTTAGGAGCACAGACATATCAGCCCCAGCATTTT.